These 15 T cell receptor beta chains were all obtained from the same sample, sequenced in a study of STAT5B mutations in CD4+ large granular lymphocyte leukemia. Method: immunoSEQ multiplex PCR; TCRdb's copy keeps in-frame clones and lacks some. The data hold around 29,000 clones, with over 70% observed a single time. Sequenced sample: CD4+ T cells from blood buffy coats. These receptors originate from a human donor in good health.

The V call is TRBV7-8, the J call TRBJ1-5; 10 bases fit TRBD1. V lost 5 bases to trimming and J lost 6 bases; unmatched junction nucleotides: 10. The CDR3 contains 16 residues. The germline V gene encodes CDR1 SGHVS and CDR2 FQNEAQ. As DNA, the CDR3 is TGTGCCAGCAGCGCCTCCGGGACAGGGGTATTTCAGCCCCAGCATTTT. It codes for CASSASGTGVFQPQHF.

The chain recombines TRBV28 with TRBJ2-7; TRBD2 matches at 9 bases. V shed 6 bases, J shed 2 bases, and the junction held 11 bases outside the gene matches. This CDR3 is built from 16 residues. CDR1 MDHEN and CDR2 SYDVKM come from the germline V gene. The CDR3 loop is CASSNPAAGGTYEQYF. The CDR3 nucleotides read TGTGCCAGCAGCAACCCCGCGGCGGGAGGGACCTACGAGCAGTACTTC.

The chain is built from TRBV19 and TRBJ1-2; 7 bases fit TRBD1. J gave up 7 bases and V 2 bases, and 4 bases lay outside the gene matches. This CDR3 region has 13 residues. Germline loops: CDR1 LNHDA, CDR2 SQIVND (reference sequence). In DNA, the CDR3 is TGTGCCAGTAGTATAAGACAGGGCGGTGGCTACACCTTC. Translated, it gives CASSIRQGGGYTF.

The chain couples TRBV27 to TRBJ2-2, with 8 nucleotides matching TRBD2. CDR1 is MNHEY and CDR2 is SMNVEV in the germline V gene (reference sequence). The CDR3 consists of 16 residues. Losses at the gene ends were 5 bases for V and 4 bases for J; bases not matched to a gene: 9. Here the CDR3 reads CASSVRGGLGTGELFF. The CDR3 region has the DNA TGTGCCAGCAGTGTCCGGGGGGGGCTGGGCACCGGGGAGCTGTTTTTT.

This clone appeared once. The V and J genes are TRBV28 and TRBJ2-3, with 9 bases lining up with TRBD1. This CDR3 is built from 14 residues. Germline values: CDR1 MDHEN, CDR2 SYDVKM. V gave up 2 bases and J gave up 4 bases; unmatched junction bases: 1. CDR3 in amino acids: CASSLTGGPDTQYF. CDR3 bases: TGTGCCAGCAGTTTAACAGGGGGCCCAGATACGCAGTATTTT.

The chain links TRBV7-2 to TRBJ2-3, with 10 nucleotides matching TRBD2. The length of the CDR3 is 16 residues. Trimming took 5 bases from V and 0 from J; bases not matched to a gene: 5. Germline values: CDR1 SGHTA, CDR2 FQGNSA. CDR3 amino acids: CASSPSGGPSTDTQYF. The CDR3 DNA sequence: TGTGCCAGCAGCCCTAGCGGGGGCCCTAGCACAGATACGCAGTATTTT. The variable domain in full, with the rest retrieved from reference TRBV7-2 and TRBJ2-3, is GAGVSQSPSNKVTEKGKDVELRCDPISGHTALYWYRQSLGQGLEFLIYFQGNSAPDKSGLPSDRFSAERTGGSVSTLTIQRTQQEDSAVYLCASSPSGGPSTDTQYFGPGTRLTVL.

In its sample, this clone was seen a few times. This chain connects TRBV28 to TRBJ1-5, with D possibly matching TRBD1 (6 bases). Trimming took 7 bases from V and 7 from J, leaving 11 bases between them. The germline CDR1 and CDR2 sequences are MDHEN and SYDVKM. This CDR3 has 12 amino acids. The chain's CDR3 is CASTGELQPQHF. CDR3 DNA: TGTGCCAGCACAGGGGAGTTGCAGCCCCAGCATTTT. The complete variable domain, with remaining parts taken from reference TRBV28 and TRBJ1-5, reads DVKVTQSSRYLVKRTGEKVFLECVQDMDHENMFWYRQDPGLGLRLIYFSYDVKMKEKGDIPEGYSVSREKKERFSLILESASTNQTSMYLCASTGELQPQHFGDGTRLSIL.

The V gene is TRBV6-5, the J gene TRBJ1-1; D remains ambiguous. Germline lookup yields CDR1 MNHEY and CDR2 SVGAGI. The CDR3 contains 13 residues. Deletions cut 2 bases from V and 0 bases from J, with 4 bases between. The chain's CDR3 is CASSYQLNTEAFF. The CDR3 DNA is TGTGCCAGCAGTTACCAACTGAACACTGAAGCTTTCTTT.

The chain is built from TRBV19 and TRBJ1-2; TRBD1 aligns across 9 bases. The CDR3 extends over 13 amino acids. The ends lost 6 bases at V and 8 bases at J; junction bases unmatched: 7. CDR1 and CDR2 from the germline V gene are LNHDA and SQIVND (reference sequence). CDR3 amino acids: CASSEQGAKGYTF. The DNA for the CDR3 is TGTGCCAGTAGCGAACAGGGGGCGAAGGGCTACACCTTC.

This CDR3 reads CASSLGRTYYGYTF. DNA of the CDR3: TGTGCCAGTAGTTTAGGACGGACCTACTATGGCTACACCTTC. The gene calls are TRBV19 and TRBJ1-2, with D uncertain. Trimming took 5 bases from V and 3 from J, leaving 13 bases between them. This CDR3 contains 14 residues. In germline, CDR1 is LNHDA, CDR2 SQIVND (reference sequence).

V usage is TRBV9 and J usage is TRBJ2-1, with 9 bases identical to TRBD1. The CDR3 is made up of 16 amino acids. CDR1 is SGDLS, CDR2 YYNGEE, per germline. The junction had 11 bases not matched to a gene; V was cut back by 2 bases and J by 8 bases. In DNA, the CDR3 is TGTGCCAGCAGCGTCACCCTGGGACAGGGTTTCGATGAGCAGTTCTTC. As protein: CASSVTLGQGFDEQFF.

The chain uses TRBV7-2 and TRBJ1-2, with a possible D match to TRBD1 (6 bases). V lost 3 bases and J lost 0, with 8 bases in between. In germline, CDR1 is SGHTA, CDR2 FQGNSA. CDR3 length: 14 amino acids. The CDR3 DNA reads TGTGCCAGCAGCTTGGACAGCACTAACTATGGCTACACCTTC. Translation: CASSLDSTNYGYTF.

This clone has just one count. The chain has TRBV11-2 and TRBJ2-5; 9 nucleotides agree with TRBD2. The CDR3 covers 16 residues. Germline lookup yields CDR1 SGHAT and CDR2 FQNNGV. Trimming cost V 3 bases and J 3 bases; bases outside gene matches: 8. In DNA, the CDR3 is TGTGCCAGCAGCTTTTCCAGCGGGGGGACAAAAGAGACCCAGTACTTC. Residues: CASSFSSGGTKETQYF.

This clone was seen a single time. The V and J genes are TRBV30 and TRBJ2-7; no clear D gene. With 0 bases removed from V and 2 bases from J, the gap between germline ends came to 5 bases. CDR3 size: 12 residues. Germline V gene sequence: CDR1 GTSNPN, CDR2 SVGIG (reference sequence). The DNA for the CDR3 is TGTGCCTGGAGTGTGGCAGCCTACGAGCAGTACGTC. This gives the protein CAWSVAAYEQYV.

In DNA, the CDR3 is TGTGCCAGCAGTTTCCAGGGAGAGAACACTGAAGCTTTCTTT. This codes for CASSFQGENTEAFF. V gene TRBV6-6 combines with J gene TRBJ1-1; a possible D gene is TRBD1 (5 bases). V was pared by 4 bases and J by 1 base, with 10 bases between. Germline-derived CDR1 and CDR2 are MNHNY and SVGAGI (reference sequence). This CDR3 has 14 residues.